This TCR beta chain was obtained from a study of identical twins. A universal primer site arose from template switching, and cDNA bore unique molecular identifiers. TCRdb reanalysed the 5' RACE reads using MiXCR and keeps one entry per CDR3 protein. The sample lists some 1,600,000 distinct CDR3 sequences; about 32% were seen once. General study points: Weaker excess sharing between twins was seen in beta out-of-frame sequences. For out-of-frame alpha sequences shared by twins, low generation probability was in excess. In monozygotic twins, models underestimated the sharing of out-of-frame TCR alpha.

Concerning this clonotype: Antigen: not known.

The sample consisted of cord blood. The sequence derives from a newborn girl in good health.

CDR3 nucleotides: TGTGCCAGCAGGCGGGGGAGAACTGGAACCTACGAGCAGTACTTC. It codes for CASRRGRTGTYEQYF. The rearrangement uses TRBV5-5 and TRBJ2-7, with TRBD2 identical over 7 bases. The germline V gene encodes CDR1 SGHKS and CDR2 YYEKEE (reference sequence). The CDR3 contains 15 residues. V lost 5 bases to trimming and J lost 2 bases; unmatched junction nucleotides: 10. Full variable domain (remainder filled in from reference TRBV5-5 and TRBJ2-7): DAGVTQSPTHLIKTRGQQVTLRCSPISGHKSVSWYQQVLGQGPQFIFQYYEKEERGRGNFPDRFSARQFPNYSSELNVNALLLGDSALYLCASRRGRTGTYEQYFGPGTRLTVT.